Given below is one T cell receptor beta chain in context. The antigen is undetermined. This sample is drawn from a study of T cell responses to AZD1222 COVID-19 vaccine. General study results and limits: Nearly half of spike-specific TCRs reportedly target unmutated variant regions. Among vaccine-associated CD4 TCRs, coverage spanned spike, with dominance at 160-218 and 743-854. There were mostly white British donors and more females than males, and clonal diversity was possibly underestimated. Researchers took repertoire samples only after the peak T cell response had come.

Germline loops: CDR1 SNHLY, CDR2 FYNNEI. Trimming removed 5 bases at V and 5 bases at J, with 12 bases between. CDR3 length: 13 amino acids. The table came from immunoSEQ multiplex PCR; TCRdb's copy has only in-frame clones and leaves some out. The sample consists of tens of thousands of clones, 88% of them appearing once. Sequencing used peripheral blood, obtained 28 days after the second AZD1222 dose. V gene TRBV2 combines with J gene TRBJ1-1; D ambiguous. The sequence derives from an adult who received the AZD1222 COVID-19 vaccine. In DNA form, the CDR3 reads TGTGCCAGCAGTCCCAGCGGGGTTACTGAAGCTTTCTTT. Protein sequence: CASSPSGVTEAFF.